A selection of T cell receptor beta chains follows, all from one sample in a study of T cell repertoires in cytomegalovirus infection. One entry per CDR3 protein results from TCRdb running MiXCR on the reads. The sample yields approximately 990,000 distinct CDR3 sequences, roughly 31% seen once. The antigens these receptors bind are not known. The material was cultured CD8+ T cells from PBMCs, obtained from culture after CMV antigen stimulation. These receptors were collected from a human donor in good health (CMV status not recorded). Some clones in this sample may be carry-over from other donors' samples. Both conserved end residues are part of each CDR3. A D gene is named only where the DNA matches it firmly. Clone size is not always given. Where it is, it says once, few, many or a class for expanded clones.

v_call: TRBV5-1
d_call: TRBD1
clone_size: .
j_call: TRBJ1-1
cdr3_aa: CASSTLGQGGPEAFF
cdr3_nt: TGCGCCAGCAGCACCCTGGGACAGGGGGGTCCTGAAGCTTTCTTT

v_call: TRBV4-1
d_call: .
clone_size: .
j_call: TRBJ2-7
cdr3_aa: CASSQVGANEQYF
cdr3_nt: TGCGCCAGCAGCCAAGTAGGGGCGAACGAGCAGTACTTC

v_call: TRBV2
d_call: .
clone_size: .
j_call: TRBJ2-5
cdr3_aa: CASSEAGDVTVVFQETQYF
cdr3_nt: TGTGCCAGCAGTGAAGCAGGGGATGTGACAGTGGTGTTCCAAGAGACCCAGTACTTC

v_call: TRBV2
d_call: TRBD2
clone_size: few
j_call: TRBJ2-3
cdr3_aa: CATPGLAGQSTDTQYF
cdr3_nt: TGTGCCACCCCGGGACTAGCGGGGCAAAGCACAGATACGCAGTATTTT

v_call: TRBV7-9
d_call: .
clone_size: .
j_call: TRBJ2-7
cdr3_aa: CASSPSSTDRAYEQYF
cdr3_nt: TGTGCCAGCAGCCCTTCTAGTACGGACAGAGCATACGAGCAGTACTTC

v_call: TRBV27
d_call: .
clone_size: few
j_call: TRBJ2-4
cdr3_aa: CASSIYRPSQGDAKNIQYF
cdr3_nt: TGTGCCAGCAGTATTTATAGGCCCTCCCAAGGGGACGCCAAAAACATTCAGTACTTC

v_call: TRBV4-2
d_call: .
clone_size: few
j_call: TRBJ1-6
cdr3_aa: CASSQEGTDNSPLHF
cdr3_nt: TGTGCCAGCAGCCAAGAAGGAACGGATAATTCACCCCTCCACTTT

v_call: TRBV6-5
d_call: TRBD2
clone_size: .
j_call: TRBJ2-1
cdr3_aa: CASSYRSGGTYNEQFF
cdr3_nt: TGTGCCAGCAGTTACCGGAGCGGGGGGACCTACAATGAGCAGTTCTTC

v_call: TRBV28
d_call: .
clone_size: few
j_call: TRBJ1-5
cdr3_aa: CASKTRGQPQHF
cdr3_nt: TGTGCCAGCAAAACCAGGGGACAGCCCCAGCATTTT

v_call: TRBV12-3/TRBV12-4
d_call: .
clone_size: once
j_call: TRBJ2-2
cdr3_aa: CASSGGRLFF
cdr3_nt: TGTGCCAGCAGCGGTGGGAGGCTGTTTTTT

v_call: TRBV7-8
d_call: TRBD2
clone_size: .
j_call: TRBJ2-5
cdr3_aa: CASSLKRSGGAPETQYF
cdr3_nt: TGTGCCAGCAGCTTAAAGAGGAGCGGGGGGGCTCCGGAGACCCAGTACTTC

v_call: TRBV7-4
d_call: TRBD2
clone_size: .
j_call: TRBJ2-3
cdr3_aa: CASSFVPGLAGGSTDTQYF
cdr3_nt: TGTGCCAGCAGCTTCGTCCCGGGACTAGCGGGGGGGAGCACAGATACGCAGTATTTT

v_call: TRBV20-1
d_call: .
clone_size: .
j_call: TRBJ1-5
cdr3_aa: CSAGPHGKSNQPQHF
cdr3_nt: TGCAGTGCCGGCCCCCATGGAAAGTCCAATCAGCCCCAGCATTTT

v_call: TRBV6-1
d_call: TRBD1
clone_size: .
j_call: TRBJ1-5
cdr3_aa: CASSPGGLRQPQHF
cdr3_nt: TGTGCCAGCAGTCCAGGGGGCTTAAGGCAGCCCCAGCATTTT

v_call: TRBV25-1
d_call: .
clone_size: .
j_call: TRBJ1-2
cdr3_aa: CASSVGVDGYTF
cdr3_nt: TGTGCCAGCAGTGTTGGGGTGGATGGCTACACCTTC

v_call: TRBV10-3
d_call: .
clone_size: .
j_call: TRBJ1-6
cdr3_aa: CAISEADPYNSPLHF
cdr3_nt: TGTGCCATCAGTGAAGCGGATCCTTATAATTCACCCCTCCACTTT

v_call: TRBV7-8
d_call: .
clone_size: many
j_call: TRBJ1-1
cdr3_aa: CASSLSRNLNTEAFF
cdr3_nt: TGTGCCAGCAGCTTATCGCGTAATCTGAACACTGAAGCTTTCTTT

v_call: TRBV3-1
d_call: TRBD1
clone_size: .
j_call: TRBJ1-2
cdr3_aa: CASSQEEQGLAFLYGYTF
cdr3_nt: TGTGCCAGCAGCCAAGAAGAACAGGGGCTAGCCTTCCTCTATGGCTACACCTTC